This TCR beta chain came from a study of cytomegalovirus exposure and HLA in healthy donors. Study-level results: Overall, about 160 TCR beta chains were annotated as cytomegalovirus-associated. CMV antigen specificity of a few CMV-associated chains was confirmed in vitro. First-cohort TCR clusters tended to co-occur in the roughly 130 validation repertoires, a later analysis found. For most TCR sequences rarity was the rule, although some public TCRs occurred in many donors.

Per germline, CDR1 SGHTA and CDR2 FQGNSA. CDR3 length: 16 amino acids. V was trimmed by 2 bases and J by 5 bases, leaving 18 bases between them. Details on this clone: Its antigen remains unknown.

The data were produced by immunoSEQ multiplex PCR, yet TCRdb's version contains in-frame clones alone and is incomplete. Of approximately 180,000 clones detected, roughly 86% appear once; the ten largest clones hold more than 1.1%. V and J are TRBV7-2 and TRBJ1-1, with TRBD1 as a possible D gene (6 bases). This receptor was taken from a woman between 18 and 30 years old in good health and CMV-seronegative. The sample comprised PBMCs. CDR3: CASSLRLAGGGTEAFF. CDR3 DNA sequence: TGTGCCAGCAGCTTAAGGCTAGCGGGGGGCGGGACTGAAGCTTTCTTT.